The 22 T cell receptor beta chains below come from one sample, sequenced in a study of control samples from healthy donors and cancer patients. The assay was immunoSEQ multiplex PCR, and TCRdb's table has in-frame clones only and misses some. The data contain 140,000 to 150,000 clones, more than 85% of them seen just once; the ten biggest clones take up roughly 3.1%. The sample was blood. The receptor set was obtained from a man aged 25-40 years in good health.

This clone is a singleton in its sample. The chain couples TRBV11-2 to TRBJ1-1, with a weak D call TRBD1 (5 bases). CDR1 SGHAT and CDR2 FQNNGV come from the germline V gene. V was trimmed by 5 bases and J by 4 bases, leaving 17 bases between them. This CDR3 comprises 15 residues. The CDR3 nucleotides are TGTGCCAGCAGCGTCAGATGGGACGCTCGCACTGAAGCTTTCTTT. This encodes CASSVRWDARTEAFF.

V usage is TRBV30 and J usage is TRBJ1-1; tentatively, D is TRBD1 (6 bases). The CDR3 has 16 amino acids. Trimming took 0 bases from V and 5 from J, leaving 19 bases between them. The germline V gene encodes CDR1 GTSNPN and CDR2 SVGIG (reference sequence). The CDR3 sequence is CAWSVGGTPSHTEAFF. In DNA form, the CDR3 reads TGTGCCTGGAGTGTTGGTGGGACACCTAGTCATACTGAAGCTTTCTTT.

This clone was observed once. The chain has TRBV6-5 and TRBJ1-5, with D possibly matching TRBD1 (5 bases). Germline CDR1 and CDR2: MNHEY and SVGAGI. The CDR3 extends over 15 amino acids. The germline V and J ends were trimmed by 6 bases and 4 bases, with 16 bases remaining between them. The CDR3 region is CASRADWDQNQPQHF. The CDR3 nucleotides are TGTGCCAGCAGGGCCGACTGGGACCAAAATCAGCCCCAGCATTTT.

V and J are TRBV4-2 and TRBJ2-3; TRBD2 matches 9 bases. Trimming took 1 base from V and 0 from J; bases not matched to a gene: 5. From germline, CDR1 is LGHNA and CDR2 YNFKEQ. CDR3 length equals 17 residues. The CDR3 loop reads CASSQAGRGGSTDTQYF. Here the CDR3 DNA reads TGTGCCAGCAGCCAAGCGGGGCGGGGGGGGAGCACAGATACGCAGTATTTT.

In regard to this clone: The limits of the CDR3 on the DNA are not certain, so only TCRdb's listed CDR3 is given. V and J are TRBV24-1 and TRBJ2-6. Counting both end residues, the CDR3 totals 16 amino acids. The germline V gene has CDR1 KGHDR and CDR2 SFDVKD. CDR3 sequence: CATSDSGRAGANVLTF.

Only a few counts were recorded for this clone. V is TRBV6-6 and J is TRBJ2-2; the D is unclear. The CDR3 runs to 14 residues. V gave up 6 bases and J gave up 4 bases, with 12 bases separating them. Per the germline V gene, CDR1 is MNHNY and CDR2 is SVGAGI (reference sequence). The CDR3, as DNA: TGTGCCAGCAGCTCTACCGAGACCACCGGGGAGCTGTTTTTT. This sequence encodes CASSSTETTGELFF.

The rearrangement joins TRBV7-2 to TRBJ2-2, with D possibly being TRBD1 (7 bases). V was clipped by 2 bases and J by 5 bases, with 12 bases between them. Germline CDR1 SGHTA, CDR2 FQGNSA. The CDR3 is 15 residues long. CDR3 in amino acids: CASSLLAGGTGELFF. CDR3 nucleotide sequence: TGTGCCAGCAGCTTATTAGCAGGGGGGACCGGGGAGCTGTTTTTT.

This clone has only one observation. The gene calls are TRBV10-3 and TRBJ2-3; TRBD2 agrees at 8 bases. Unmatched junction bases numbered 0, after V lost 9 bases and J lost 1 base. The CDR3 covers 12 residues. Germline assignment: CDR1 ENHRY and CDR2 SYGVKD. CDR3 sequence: CAIAGGTDTQYF. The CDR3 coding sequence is TGTGCCATAGCGGGGGGCACAGATACGCAGTATTTT.

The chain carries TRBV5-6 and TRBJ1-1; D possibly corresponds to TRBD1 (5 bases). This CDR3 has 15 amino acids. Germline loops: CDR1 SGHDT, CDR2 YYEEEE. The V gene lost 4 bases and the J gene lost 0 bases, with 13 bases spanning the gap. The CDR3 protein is CASSPPRAMNTEAFF. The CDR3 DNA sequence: TGTGCCAGCAGCCCACCCAGGGCTATGAACACTGAAGCTTTCTTT. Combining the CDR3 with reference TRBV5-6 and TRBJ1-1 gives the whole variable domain DAGVTQSPTHLIKTRGQQVTLRCSPKSGHDTVSWYQQALGQGPQFIFQYYEEEERQRGNFPDRFSGHQFPNYSSELNVNALLLGDSALYLCASSPPRAMNTEAFFGQGTRLTVV.

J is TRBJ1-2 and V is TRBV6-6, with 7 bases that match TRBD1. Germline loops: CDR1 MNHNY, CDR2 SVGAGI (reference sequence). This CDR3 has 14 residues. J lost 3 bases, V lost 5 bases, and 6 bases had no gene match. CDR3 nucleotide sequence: TGTGCCAGCAGTATACGGACAGGCGACTATGGCTACACCTTC. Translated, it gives CASSIRTGDYGYTF.

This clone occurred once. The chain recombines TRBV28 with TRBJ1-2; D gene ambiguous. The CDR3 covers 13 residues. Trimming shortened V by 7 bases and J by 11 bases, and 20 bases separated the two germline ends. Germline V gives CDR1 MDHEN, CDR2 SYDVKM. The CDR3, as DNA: TGTGCCAGCATCCAAGGAAACAGATTGGAATACACCTTC. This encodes CASIQGNRLEYTF.

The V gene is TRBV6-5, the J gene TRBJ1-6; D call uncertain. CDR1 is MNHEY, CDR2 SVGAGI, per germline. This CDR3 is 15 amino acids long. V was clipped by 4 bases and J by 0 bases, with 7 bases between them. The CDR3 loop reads CASSSQASYNSPLHF. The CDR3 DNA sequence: TGTGCCAGCAGTTCACAAGCCTCCTATAATTCACCCCTCCACTTT.

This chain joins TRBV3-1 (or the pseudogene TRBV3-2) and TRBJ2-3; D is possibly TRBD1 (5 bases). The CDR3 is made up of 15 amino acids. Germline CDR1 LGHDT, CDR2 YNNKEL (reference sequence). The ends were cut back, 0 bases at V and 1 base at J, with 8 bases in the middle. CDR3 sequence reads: CASSQDRVGTDTQYF. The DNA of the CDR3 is TGTGCCAGCAGCCAAGACAGGGTCGGCACAGATACGCAGTATTTT.

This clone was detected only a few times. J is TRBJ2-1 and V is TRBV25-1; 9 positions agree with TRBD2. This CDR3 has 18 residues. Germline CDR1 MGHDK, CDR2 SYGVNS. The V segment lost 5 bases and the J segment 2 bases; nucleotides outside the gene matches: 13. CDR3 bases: TGTGCCAGCAGTCCCTTGGGAAGCGGGGGGCCTACCTACAATGAGCAGTTCTTC. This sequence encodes CASSPLGSGGPTYNEQFF.

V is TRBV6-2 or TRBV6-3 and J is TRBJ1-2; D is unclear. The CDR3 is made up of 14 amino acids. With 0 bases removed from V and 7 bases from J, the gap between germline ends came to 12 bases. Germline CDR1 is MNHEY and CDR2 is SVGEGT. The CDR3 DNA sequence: TGTGCCAGCAGTTACTCGAGAGGGCGGAGTGGCTACACCTTC. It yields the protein CASSYSRGRSGYTF.

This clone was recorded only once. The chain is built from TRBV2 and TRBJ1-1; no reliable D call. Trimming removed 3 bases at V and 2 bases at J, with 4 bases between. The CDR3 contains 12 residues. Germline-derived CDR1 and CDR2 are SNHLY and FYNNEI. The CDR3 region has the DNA TGTGCCAGCAGTGAGACCAACACTGAAGCTTTCTTT. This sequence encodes CASSETNTEAFF.

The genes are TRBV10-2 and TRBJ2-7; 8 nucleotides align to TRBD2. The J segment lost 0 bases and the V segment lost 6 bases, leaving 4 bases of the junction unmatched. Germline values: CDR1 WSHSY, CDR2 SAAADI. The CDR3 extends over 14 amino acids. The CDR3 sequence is CASSLRGDSYEQYF. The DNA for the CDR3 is TGCGCCAGCAGCTTGCGGGGGGACTCCTACGAGCAGTACTTC.

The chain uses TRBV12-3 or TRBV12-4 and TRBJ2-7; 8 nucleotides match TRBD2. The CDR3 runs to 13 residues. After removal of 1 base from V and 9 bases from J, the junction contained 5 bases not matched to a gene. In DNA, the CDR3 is TGTGCCAGCAGTTTAGGCCTCCGGGAGGGGCAGTACTTC. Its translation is CASSLGLREGQYF.

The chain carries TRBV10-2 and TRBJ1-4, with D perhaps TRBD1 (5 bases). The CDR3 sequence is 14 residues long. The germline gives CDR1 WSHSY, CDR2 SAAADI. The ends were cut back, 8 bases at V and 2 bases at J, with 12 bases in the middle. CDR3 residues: CASLDRGTNEKLFF. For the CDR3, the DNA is TGCGCCAGCCTGGATCGGGGCACTAATGAAAAACTGTTTTTT.

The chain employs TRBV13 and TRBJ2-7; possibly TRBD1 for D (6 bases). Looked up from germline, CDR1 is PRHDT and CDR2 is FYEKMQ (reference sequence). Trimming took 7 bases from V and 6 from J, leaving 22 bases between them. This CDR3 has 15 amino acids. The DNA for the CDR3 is TGTGCCAGCACCCCCACAGGGACCTACCCAGGCGAGCAGTACTTC. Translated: CASTPTGTYPGEQYF. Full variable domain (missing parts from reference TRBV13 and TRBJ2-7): AAGVIQSPRHLIKEKRETATLKCYPIPRHDTVYWYQQGPGQDPQFLISFYEKMQSDKGSIPDRFSAQQFSDYHSELNMSSLELGDSALYFCASTPTGTYPGEQYFGPGTRLTVT.

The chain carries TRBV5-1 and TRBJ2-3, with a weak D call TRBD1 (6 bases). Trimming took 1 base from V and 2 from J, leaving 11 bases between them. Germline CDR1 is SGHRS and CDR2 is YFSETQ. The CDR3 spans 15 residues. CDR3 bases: TGCGCCAGCAGCTTGACCGGACAGCCCACAGATACGCAGTATTTT. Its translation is CASSLTGQPTDTQYF.

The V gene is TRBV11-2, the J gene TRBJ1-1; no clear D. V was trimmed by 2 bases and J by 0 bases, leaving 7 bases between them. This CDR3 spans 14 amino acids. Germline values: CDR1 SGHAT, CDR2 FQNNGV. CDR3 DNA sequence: TGTGCCAGCAGCTTACGAGGGATGAACACTGAAGCTTTCTTT. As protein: CASSLRGMNTEAFF.